This TCR beta chain originates from a study of cytomegalovirus exposure and HLA in healthy donors. As for the study in general: T cells numbering around 190 million yielded some 100 million unique TCR beta sequences in an earlier analysis.

This CDR3 is 18 amino acids long. CDR1 SGHAT and CDR2 FQNNGV come from the germline V gene. The junction had 13 bases not matched to a gene; V was cut back by 6 bases and J by 3 bases. Vbeta (60) and Jbeta (13) primers were used in the PCR. Sequenced by immunoSEQ multiplex PCR; TCRdb stores in-frame clones only, minus some. The table has some 93,000 clones, approximately 72% seen once. This receptor was obtained from a middle-aged woman in good health and CMV-seronegative. The source material was PBMCs. V is TRBV11-2 and J is TRBJ2-3; 12 positions match TRBD2. CDR3 DNA: TGTGCCAGCAGTACCGGGACTAGCGGGTTCACGGGGACAGATACGCAGTATTTT. It codes for CASSTGTSGFTGTDTQYF.